The present T cell receptor beta chain was sequenced within a study of T cell responses to AZD1222 COVID-19 vaccine. Study summary: Analyses pooled second doses at about 4 or about 12 weeks.

A single count supports this clone. The antigen remains undetermined. Study conclusions and caveats: Clonal diversity may have been underestimated in mostly white British donors. None of the repertoires were sampled until the peak T cell response had passed.

The J segment lost 6 bases and the V segment lost 7 bases, leaving 11 bases of the junction unmatched. This CDR3 spans 14 amino acids. CDR1 and CDR2 (germline): MNHEY, SMNVEV (reference sequence). Clones were read by immunoSEQ multiplex PCR, and TCRdb kept only the in-frame ones, dropping some. The sample shows 120,000 or so clones, roughly 89% of them seen only once. The rearrangement uses TRBV27 and TRBJ1-1; 7 nucleotides align to TRBD1. The sequence was collected from an adult in good health. This sample comprised peripheral blood, obtained on day 0 of AZD1222 vaccination. The CDR3 nucleotides read TGTGCCAGCACCCATGAAAGGGGGCTAGCTGAAGCTTTCTTT. This gives the protein CASTHERGLAEAFF.